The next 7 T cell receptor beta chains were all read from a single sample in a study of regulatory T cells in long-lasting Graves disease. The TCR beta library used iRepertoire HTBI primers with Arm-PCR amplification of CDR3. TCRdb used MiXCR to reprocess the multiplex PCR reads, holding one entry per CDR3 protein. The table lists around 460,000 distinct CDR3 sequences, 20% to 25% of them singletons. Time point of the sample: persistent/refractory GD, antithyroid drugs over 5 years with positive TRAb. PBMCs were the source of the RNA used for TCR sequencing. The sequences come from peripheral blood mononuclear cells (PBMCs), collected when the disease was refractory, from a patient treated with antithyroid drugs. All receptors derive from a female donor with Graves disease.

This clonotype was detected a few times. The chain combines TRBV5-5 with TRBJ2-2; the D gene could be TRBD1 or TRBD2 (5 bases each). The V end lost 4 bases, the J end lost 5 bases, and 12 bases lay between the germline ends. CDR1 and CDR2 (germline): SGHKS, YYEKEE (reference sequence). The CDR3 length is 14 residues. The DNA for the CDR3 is TGTGCCAGCAGCCTGGGGGAGAGGACCGGGGAGCTGTTTTTT. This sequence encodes CASSLGERTGELFF. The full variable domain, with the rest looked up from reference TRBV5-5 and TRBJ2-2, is DAGVTQSPTHLIKTRGQQVTLRCSPISGHKSVSWYQQVLGQGPQFIFQYYEKEERGRGNFPDRFSARQFPNYSSELNVNALLLGDSALYLCASSLGERTGELFFGEGSRLTVL.

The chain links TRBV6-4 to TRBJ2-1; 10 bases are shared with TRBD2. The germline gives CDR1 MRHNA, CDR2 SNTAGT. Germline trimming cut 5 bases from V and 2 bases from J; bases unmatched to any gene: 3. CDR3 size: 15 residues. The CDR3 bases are TGTGCCAGCAGTTTTACTAGCGGGACCTACAATGAGCAGTTCTTC. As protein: CASSFTSGTYNEQFF.

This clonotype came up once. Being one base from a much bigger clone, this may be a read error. DNA for the CDR3: TGTACCAGCAGTGAACAGGGATTGGTAGGCTACACCTTC. Translating gives CTSSEQGLVGYTF. V gene TRBV6-1 combines with J gene TRBJ1-2; D perhaps matches TRBD1 (6 bases). CDR3 length: 13 residues. Per germline, CDR1 MNHNS and CDR2 SASEGT.

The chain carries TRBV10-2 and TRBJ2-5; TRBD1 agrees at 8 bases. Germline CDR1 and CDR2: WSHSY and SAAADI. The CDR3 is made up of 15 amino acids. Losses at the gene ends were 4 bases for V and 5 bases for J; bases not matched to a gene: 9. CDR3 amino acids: CASSGSGRGQETQYF. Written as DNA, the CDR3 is TGCGCCAGCAGTGGGTCAGGCAGGGGGCAGGAGACCCAGTACTTC.

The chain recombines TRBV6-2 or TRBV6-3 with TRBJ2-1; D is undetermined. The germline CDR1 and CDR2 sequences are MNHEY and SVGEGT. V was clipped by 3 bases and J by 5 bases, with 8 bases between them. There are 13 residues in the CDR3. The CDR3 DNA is TGTGCCAGCAGTTATAGCAGAGACAATGAGCAGTTCTTC. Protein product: CASSYSRDNEQFF.

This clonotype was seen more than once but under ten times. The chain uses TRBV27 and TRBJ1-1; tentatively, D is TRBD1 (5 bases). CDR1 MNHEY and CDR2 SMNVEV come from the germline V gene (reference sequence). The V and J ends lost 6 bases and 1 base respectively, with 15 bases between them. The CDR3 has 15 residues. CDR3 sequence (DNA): TGTGCCAGCAGGAGGACGGAGGGGTGGAACACTGAAGCTTTCTTT. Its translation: CASRRTEGWNTEAFF.

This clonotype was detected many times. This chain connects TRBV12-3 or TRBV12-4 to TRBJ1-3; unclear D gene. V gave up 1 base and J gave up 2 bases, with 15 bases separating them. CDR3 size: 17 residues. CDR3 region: CASSLGEGYHPGNTIYF. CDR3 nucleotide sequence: TGTGCCAGCAGTTTAGGGGAAGGGTACCATCCTGGAAACACCATATATTTT.